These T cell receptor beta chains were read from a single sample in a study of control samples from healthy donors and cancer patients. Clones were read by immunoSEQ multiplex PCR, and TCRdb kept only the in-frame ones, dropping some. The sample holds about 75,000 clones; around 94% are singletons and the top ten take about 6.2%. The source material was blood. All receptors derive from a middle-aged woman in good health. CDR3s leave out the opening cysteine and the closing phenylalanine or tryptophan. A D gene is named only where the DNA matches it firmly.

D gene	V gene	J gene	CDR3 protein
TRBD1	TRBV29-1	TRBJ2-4	STRGQAGQDIQY
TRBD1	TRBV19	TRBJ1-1	ASNPGQGSTEAF
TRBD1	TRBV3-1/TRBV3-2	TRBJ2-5	ASSQRDRGFQTQY
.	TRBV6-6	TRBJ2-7	ASSYAMETANYEQY
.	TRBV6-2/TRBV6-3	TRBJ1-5	ASSYPPPWPQH
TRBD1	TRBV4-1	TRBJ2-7	ASSQAPGQGIFNQNEQY
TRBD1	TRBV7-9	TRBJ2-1	ASSPPGGRSYNEQF
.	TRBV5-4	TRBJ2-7	ASSAERGRSYEQY
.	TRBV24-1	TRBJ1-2	ATSDFPLDKHGYT
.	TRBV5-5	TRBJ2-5	ASDTGPQETQY
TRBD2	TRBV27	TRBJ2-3	ASSPIPSGGGTDTQY
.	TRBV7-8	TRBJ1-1	ASFRDFMNTEAF
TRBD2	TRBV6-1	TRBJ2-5	ASSEAGLAGLQETQY
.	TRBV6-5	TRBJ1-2	ASSYFPLGGYT
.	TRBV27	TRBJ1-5	ASRRNPALNQPQH
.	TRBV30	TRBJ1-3	AWSTLSGNTIY
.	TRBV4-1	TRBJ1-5	ASSQDQGHQPQH
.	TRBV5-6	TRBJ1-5	ASSTKPGQPQH
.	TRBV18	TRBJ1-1	ASSPPTGGRAEAF
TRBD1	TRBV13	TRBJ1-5	ASSYRQGNQPQH
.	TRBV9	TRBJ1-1	ASSVQSQGNTEAF
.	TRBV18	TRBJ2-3	ASSPDRAWISADTQY
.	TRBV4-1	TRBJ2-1	ASSQEGGQYNEQF
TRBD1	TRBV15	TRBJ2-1	ATSSVNRGPYNEQF
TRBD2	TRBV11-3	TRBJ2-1	ASSLTSDNEQF
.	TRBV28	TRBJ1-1	ASSSYMGVEAF
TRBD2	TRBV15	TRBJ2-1	ATSPRGVAGGIYNEQF